This entry is about one T cell receptor beta chain. These data are taken from a study of T cell clonotyping in hematopoietic cell transplantation. The time point here: recipient sample about 28 days before transplant, after cytoreduction. This CDR3 region has 15 residues. Germline loops: CDR1 SGHRS, CDR2 YFSETQ. V was shortened by 0 bases and J by 4 bases, with 10 bases between the two germline ends. The method was immunoSEQ multiplex PCR; TCRdb's version includes in-frame clones alone and lacks a portion of them. The table lists more than 70,000 clones, almost 97% of them singletons, with 1.5% to 2% in the top ten.

This specimen consisted of peripheral blood mononuclear cells, obtained before stem cell transplant. The genes are TRBV5-1 and TRBJ1-4, with unresolved D. The source of this sequence is a woman between 50 and 59 years old with acute myeloid leukemia. Some clones in this sample may be carry-over from other donors' samples. In DNA form, the CDR3 reads TGCGCCAGCAGCTTGGAAGGCAGCAATAATGAAAAACTGTTTTTT. Translation gives CASSLEGSNNEKLFF.